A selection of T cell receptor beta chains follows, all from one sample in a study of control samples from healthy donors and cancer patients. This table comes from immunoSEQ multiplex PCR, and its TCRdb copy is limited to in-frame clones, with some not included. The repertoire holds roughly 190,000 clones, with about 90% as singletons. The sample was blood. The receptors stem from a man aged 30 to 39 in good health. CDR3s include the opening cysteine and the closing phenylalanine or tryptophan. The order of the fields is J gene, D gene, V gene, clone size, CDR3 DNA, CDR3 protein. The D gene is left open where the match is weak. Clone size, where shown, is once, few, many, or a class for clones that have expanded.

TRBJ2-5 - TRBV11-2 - TGTGCCAGCACCCGGCGGCCGGTCCAAGAGACCCAGTACTTC CASTRRPVQETQYF
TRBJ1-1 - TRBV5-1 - TGCGCCAGCAGCTTACAAGTATCGGCCAACACTGAAGCTTTCTTT CASSLQVSANTEAFF
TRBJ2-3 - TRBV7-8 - TGTGCCAGCAGCTTACAACAGAGCGGGACAGATACGCAGTATTTT CASSLQQSGTDTQYF
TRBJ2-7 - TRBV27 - TGTGCCAGCAGTACAGGACAGACTTCCTACGAGCAGTACTTC CASSTGQTSYEQYF
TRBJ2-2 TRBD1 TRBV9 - TGTGCCAGCAGCGTAGGTCAGGGGGTGAACACCGGGGAGCTGTTTTTT CASSVGQGVNTGELFF
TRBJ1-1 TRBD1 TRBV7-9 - TGTGCCAGCAGCCGTGGGGACAGGGGGAAAACTGAAGCTTTCTTT CASSRGDRGKTEAFF
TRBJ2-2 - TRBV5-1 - TGCGCCAGCAGCTTGGCCTCCCAGGGGAGTGCCACCGGGGAGCTGTTTTTT CASSLASQGSATGELFF
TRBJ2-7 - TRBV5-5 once TGTGCCAGCAGCGCGACTGTCTCCTACGAGCAGTACTTC CASSATVSYEQYF
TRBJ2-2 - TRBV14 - TGTGCCAGCAGCCCCTATGGTGGGCGTACCGGGGAGCTGTTTTTT CASSPYGGRTGELFF
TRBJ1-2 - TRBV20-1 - TGCAGTGCCGCGCGGGAGTATGGCTACACCTTC CSAAREYGYTF
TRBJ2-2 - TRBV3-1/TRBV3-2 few TGTGCCAGCAGCCAAGAAGCACTTTACACCGGGGAGCTGTTTTTT CASSQEALYTGELFF
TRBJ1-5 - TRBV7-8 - TGTGCCAGCAGCCGAGAGGGGATCAACAATCAGCCCCAGCATTTT CASSREGINNQPQHF
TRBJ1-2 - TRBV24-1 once TGTGCCACCAGTGGCGGTTTGGGGGTTTCTAATGGCTACACCTTC CATSGGLGVSNGYTF
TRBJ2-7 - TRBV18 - TGTGCCAGCTCCGACCCCGGACCCCTCCACGAGCAGTACTTC CASSDPGPLHEQYF
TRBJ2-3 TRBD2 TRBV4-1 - TGCGCCAGCAGCCAGACTAGCGGCACAGATACGCAGTATTTT CASSQTSGTDTQYF
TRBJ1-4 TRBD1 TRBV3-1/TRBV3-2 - TGTGCCAGCAGCCCCCGGGACAGGGGGGCAGGAAAACTGTTTTTT CASSPRDRGAGKLFF
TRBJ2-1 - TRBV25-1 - TGTGCCAGCAGTGAACAGGCCTACAATGAGCAGTTCTTC CASSEQAYNEQFF
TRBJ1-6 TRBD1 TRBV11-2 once TGTGCCAGCAGCCCGGGGACAGCCTCTAATTCACCCCTCCACTTT CASSPGTASNSPLHF
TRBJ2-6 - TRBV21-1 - TGTGCCAGCGGAAGACAGGGATGCTCTGGGGCCAACGTCCTGACTTTC CASGRQGCSGANVLTF
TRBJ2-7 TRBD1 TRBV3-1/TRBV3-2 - TGTGCCAGCAGCCAAGATCGGAACAGGGGCTACGAGCAGTACTTC CASSQDRNRGYEQYF
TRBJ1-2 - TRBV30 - TGTGCCTGGAGTTTGGGCACCAACTATGGCTACACCTTC CAWSLGTNYGYTF
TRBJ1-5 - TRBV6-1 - TGTGCCAGCAGTGACATGGGTTTCAGGGAAGAGGGTCAGCCCCAGCATTTT CASSDMGFREEGQPQHF
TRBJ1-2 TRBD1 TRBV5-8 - TGTGCCAGCAGCAAGACGCAGGGGGCTTACTATGGCTACACCTTC CASSKTQGAYYGYTF